Listed below are T cell receptor beta chains from one sample, sequenced in a study of blood T cell repertoires in COVID-19. Profiling relied on immunoSEQ multiplex PCR, and the TCRdb table lists in-frame clones only, not all of them. The profile shows 300,000 to 400,000 clones, over 75% of them singletons. Sequencing input: PBMCs or T cells enriched from blood (not recorded which). The receptor source for this set is a woman aged 30 to 39 with acute COVID-19. CDR3s include the opening cysteine and the closing phenylalanine or tryptophan. Each record gives: clone size, J gene, V gene, D gene, CDR3 DNA, CDR3 protein. The D gene is left open where the match is weak. Clone size is not always given. Where it is, it says once, few, many or a class for expanded clones.

clone size: .
J gene: TRBJ1-5
V gene: TRBV4-1
D gene: .
CDR3 DNA: TGCGCCAGCAGCCAAGAGGGAGTGTTTTATCAGCCCCAGCATTTT
CDR3 protein: CASSQEGVFYQPQHF

clone size: .
J gene: TRBJ1-6
V gene: TRBV6-5
D gene: .
CDR3 DNA: TGTGCCAGCAGCTATAACAGGGATGCGGTTTCACCCCTCCACTTT
CDR3 protein: CASSYNRDAVSPLHF

clone size: .
J gene: TRBJ2-7
V gene: TRBV29-1
D gene: .
CDR3 DNA: TGCAGCGTTGAAGCATCGACAGGTCGCGAGCAGTACTTC
CDR3 protein: CSVEASTGREQYF

clone size: .
J gene: TRBJ1-1
V gene: TRBV27
D gene: .
CDR3 DNA: TGTGCCAGCAGTTTAGCGGCCAGGGGACCTGAAGCTTTCTTT
CDR3 protein: CASSLAARGPEAFF

clone size: .
J gene: TRBJ2-1
V gene: TRBV3-1/TRBV3-2
D gene: TRBD2
CDR3 DNA: TGTGCCAGCAGCCCTGTGACTAGCCGTCACTACAATGAGCAGTTCTTC
CDR3 protein: CASSPVTSRHYNEQFF

clone size: .
J gene: TRBJ1-3
V gene: TRBV9
D gene: .
CDR3 DNA: TGTGCCAGCAGCGTATCCGGGAGCTCTGGAAACACCATATATTTT
CDR3 protein: CASSVSGSSGNTIYF

clone size: .
J gene: TRBJ2-1
V gene: TRBV6-4
D gene: .
CDR3 DNA: TGTGCCAGCAGTGAGCTCCTGAGAGGTGAGCAGTTCTTC
CDR3 protein: CASSELLRGEQFF

clone size: once
J gene: TRBJ1-2
V gene: TRBV24-1
D gene: .
CDR3 DNA: TGTGCCACCAGTGATTTCATCTACGGCTACACCTTC
CDR3 protein: CATSDFIYGYTF

clone size: .
J gene: TRBJ2-1
V gene: TRBV4-1
D gene: TRBD1
CDR3 DNA: TGCGCCAGCAGCCGGACAGGGAGGACCTACAATGAGCAGTTCTTC
CDR3 protein: CASSRTGRTYNEQFF

clone size: .
J gene: TRBJ1-4
V gene: TRBV10-3
D gene: .
CDR3 DNA: TGTGCCTCCGCGGACACCCCAACTAATGAAAAACTGTTTTTT
CDR3 protein: CASADTPTNEKLFF

clone size: .
J gene: TRBJ1-6
V gene: TRBV6-2/TRBV6-3
D gene: TRBD1
CDR3 DNA: TGTGCCAGCAGTTACTCGAGGACAGGGGGCAGAACGAGTAATTCACCCCTCCACTTT
CDR3 protein: CASSYSRTGGRTSNSPLHF

clone size: .
J gene: TRBJ2-3
V gene: TRBV6-5
D gene: .
CDR3 DNA: TGTGCCAGCAGTTACGGACTGGCGAACTCAGCAGATACGCAGTATTTT
CDR3 protein: CASSYGLANSADTQYF

clone size: .
J gene: TRBJ1-2
V gene: TRBV3-1/TRBV3-2
D gene: .
CDR3 DNA: TGTGCCAGCAGCCCCTCCGGGGGTGGCTACACCTTC
CDR3 protein: CASSPSGGGYTF

clone size: .
J gene: TRBJ1-2
V gene: TRBV7-2
D gene: .
CDR3 DNA: TGTGCCAGCAGCCCACAGGGCCTAAACTATGGCTACACCTTC
CDR3 protein: CASSPQGLNYGYTF

clone size: .
J gene: TRBJ1-5
V gene: TRBV19
D gene: TRBD1
CDR3 DNA: TGTGCCAGTAGTCCCGTCGACAGGGGAGACAGCATGACCCAGCATTTT
CDR3 protein: CASSPVDRGDSMTQHF

clone size: few
J gene: TRBJ1-2
V gene: TRBV6-1
D gene: .
CDR3 DNA: TGTGCCAGCAGTGAAGGGACTTTCCCTGGAGAAGGCTACACCTTC
CDR3 protein: CASSEGTFPGEGYTF

clone size: .
J gene: TRBJ1-6
V gene: TRBV9
D gene: .
CDR3 DNA: TGTGCCAGCAGCTTGACCCGGGGTTATAATTCACCCCTCCACTTT
CDR3 protein: CASSLTRGYNSPLHF

clone size: few
J gene: TRBJ1-1
V gene: TRBV18
D gene: .
CDR3 DNA: TGTGCCAGCTCACCATTTGGCGGCGGTGAAGCTTTCTTT
CDR3 protein: CASSPFGGGEAFF

clone size: .
J gene: TRBJ1-1
V gene: TRBV2
D gene: .
CDR3 DNA: TGTGCCAGCCGGATGGGGCGACAGGCGAACACTGAAGCTTTCTTT
CDR3 protein: CASRMGRQANTEAFF

clone size: .
J gene: TRBJ2-7
V gene: TRBV18
D gene: .
CDR3 DNA: TGTGCCAGCTCACCAGTGCAGGGCCCCGAGCAGTACTTC
CDR3 protein: CASSPVQGPEQYF

clone size: .
J gene: TRBJ2-1
V gene: TRBV4-2
D gene: TRBD1
CDR3 DNA: TGTGCCAGCAGCCAAGTGGGACAGGGGGCAAACAATGAGCAGTTCTTC
CDR3 protein: CASSQVGQGANNEQFF

clone size: .
J gene: TRBJ1-2
V gene: TRBV7-9
D gene: .
CDR3 DNA: TGTGCCAGCAGCTTAGCCAGGGAATATGGCTACACCTTC
CDR3 protein: CASSLAREYGYTF

clone size: .
J gene: TRBJ1-2
V gene: TRBV2
D gene: .
CDR3 DNA: TGTGCCAGCAGTGTAAGAGATGGCTACACCTTC
CDR3 protein: CASSVRDGYTF

clone size: .
J gene: TRBJ2-7
V gene: TRBV7-3
D gene: .
CDR3 DNA: TGTGCCAGCAGTCCGCCCGGGGGCTACGAGCAGTACTTC
CDR3 protein: CASSPPGGYEQYF

clone size: once
J gene: TRBJ1-1
V gene: TRBV7-9
D gene: .
CDR3 DNA: TGTGCCAGCAGCTCCGGTTTGAACACTGAAGCTTTCTTT
CDR3 protein: CASSSGLNTEAFF

clone size: .
J gene: TRBJ2-3
V gene: TRBV15
D gene: .
CDR3 DNA: TGTGCCACCAGCAGAGACGCAGGTCCAAATACGCAGTATTTT
CDR3 protein: CATSRDAGPNTQYF

clone size: .
J gene: TRBJ1-1
V gene: TRBV4-2
D gene: TRBD1
CDR3 DNA: TGTGCCACCGGTTGGGACAGGGGTACGATGAACACTGAAGCTTTCTTT
CDR3 protein: CATGWDRGTMNTEAFF

clone size: .
J gene: TRBJ1-6
V gene: TRBV5-5
D gene: TRBD1
CDR3 DNA: TGTGCCAGCAGCTTGGTGACAGGGCAAGGTAATTCACCCCTCCACTTT
CDR3 protein: CASSLVTGQGNSPLHF

clone size: .
J gene: TRBJ2-7
V gene: TRBV30
D gene: .
CDR3 DNA: TGTGCCTGGAGTTCCGGCGGTCCCGAGCAGTACTTC
CDR3 protein: CAWSSGGPEQYF

clone size: .
J gene: TRBJ2-1
V gene: TRBV18
D gene: .
CDR3 DNA: TGTGCCAGCTCACCACCAGGAATCGGGAATGAGCAGTTCTTC
CDR3 protein: CASSPPGIGNEQFF

clone size: .
J gene: TRBJ1-1
V gene: TRBV6-2/TRBV6-3
D gene: TRBD1
CDR3 DNA: TGTGCCAGCAGTTACGGGACAGGGGCCCCTGAAGCTTTCTTT
CDR3 protein: CASSYGTGAPEAFF

clone size: .
J gene: TRBJ1-5
V gene: TRBV6-5
D gene: .
CDR3 DNA: TGTGCCAGCCGCCTTGGGGCTTCCCCCAATCAGCCCCAGCATTTT
CDR3 protein: CASRLGASPNQPQHF

clone size: .
J gene: TRBJ2-7
V gene: TRBV2
D gene: TRBD1
CDR3 DNA: TGTGCCAGCAGGTGGGGGACAGGAATTTACCACGAGCAGTACTTC
CDR3 protein: CASRWGTGIYHEQYF

clone size: .
J gene: TRBJ1-2
V gene: TRBV19
D gene: TRBD1
CDR3 DNA: TGTGCCAGTAGTGAGGACAGGGGAAATTCCGGCTACACCTTC
CDR3 protein: CASSEDRGNSGYTF

clone size: .
J gene: TRBJ2-5
V gene: TRBV5-1
D gene: TRBD2
CDR3 DNA: TGCGCCAGCAGCCTCGGGACTAGCGGGATACAAGAGACCCAGTACTTC
CDR3 protein: CASSLGTSGIQETQYF

clone size: .
J gene: TRBJ1-2
V gene: TRBV7-6
D gene: TRBD1
CDR3 DNA: TGTGCCAGCAGCCCGGACAGGGGCCATGGCTACACCTTC
CDR3 protein: CASSPDRGHGYTF

clone size: .
J gene: TRBJ2-7
V gene: TRBV9
D gene: .
CDR3 DNA: TGTGCCAGCAGCGTAGCTGATGTAGGCGGGGCGTACGAGCAGTACTTC
CDR3 protein: CASSVADVGGAYEQYF

clone size: .
J gene: TRBJ1-3
V gene: TRBV9
D gene: TRBD1
CDR3 DNA: TGTGCCAGCAGCGCCGGGGACAGCTCTGGAAACACCATATATTTT
CDR3 protein: CASSAGDSSGNTIYF

clone size: .
J gene: TRBJ1-4
V gene: TRBV9
D gene: TRBD1
CDR3 DNA: TGTGCCAGCAGCGGACAGGGACGGGAAAAACTGTTTTTT
CDR3 protein: CASSGQGREKLFF

clone size: .
J gene: TRBJ2-1
V gene: TRBV18
D gene: TRBD2
CDR3 DNA: TGTGCCAGCTCACTGGCTAGCGGGGTTGGGTCCTACAATGAGCAGTTCTTC
CDR3 protein: CASSLASGVGSYNEQFF

clone size: .
J gene: TRBJ2-7
V gene: TRBV5-1
D gene: .
CDR3 DNA: TGCGCCAGCAGCTTGGATCAGGCCGGGCAGTACTTC
CDR3 protein: CASSLDQAGQYF

clone size: .
J gene: TRBJ1-6
V gene: TRBV18
D gene: TRBD1
CDR3 DNA: TGTGCCAGCTCACCACGACAGGGCGTTAATTCACCCCTCCACTTT
CDR3 protein: CASSPRQGVNSPLHF

clone size: .
J gene: TRBJ1-5
V gene: TRBV4-1
D gene: TRBD1
CDR3 DNA: TGCGCCAGCAGCCGGAACCGGGACAGAAATCAGCCCCAGCATTTT
CDR3 protein: CASSRNRDRNQPQHF

clone size: .
J gene: TRBJ2-1
V gene: TRBV12-3/TRBV12-4
D gene: .
CDR3 DNA: TGTGCCAGCAGTTTGGGACTTTACAATGAGCAGTTCTTC
CDR3 protein: CASSLGLYNEQFF

clone size: .
J gene: TRBJ2-5
V gene: TRBV3-1/TRBV3-2
D gene: .
CDR3 DNA: TGTGCCAGCAGCCAAGAATGGCCGGGGAGTGTTGGGGAGACCCAGTACTTC
CDR3 protein: CASSQEWPGSVGETQYF

clone size: once
J gene: TRBJ1-1
V gene: TRBV6-5
D gene: .
CDR3 DNA: TGTGCCAGCAGAGCCCGAGGTCGAGGTACTGAAGCTTTCTTT
CDR3 protein: CASRARGRGTEAFF

clone size: .
J gene: TRBJ1-5
V gene: TRBV19
D gene: TRBD1
CDR3 DNA: TGTGCCAGTAGTACTCGACGGGACAGCTTCAATCAGCCCCAGCATTTT
CDR3 protein: CASSTRRDSFNQPQHF

clone size: .
J gene: TRBJ1-5
V gene: TRBV24-1
D gene: TRBD1
CDR3 DNA: TGTGCCACCAGCGCTCGACAGGGAGCAGGCAATCAGCCCCAGCATTTT
CDR3 protein: CATSARQGAGNQPQHF

clone size: .
J gene: TRBJ1-2
V gene: TRBV7-3
D gene: TRBD1
CDR3 DNA: TGTGCCAGCAGCTCGGAGGACAGGGGGCCGGGCTATGGCTACACCTTC
CDR3 protein: CASSSEDRGPGYGYTF

clone size: few
J gene: TRBJ2-7
V gene: TRBV6-2/TRBV6-3
D gene: .
CDR3 DNA: TGTGCCAGCAGTTACTCGAGGGAGCAGTACTTC
CDR3 protein: CASSYSREQYF

clone size: once
J gene: TRBJ1-4
V gene: TRBV7-2
D gene: .
CDR3 DNA: TGTGCCAGCAGCGAGTTGGGCAGGGTTAATGAAAAACTGTTTTTT
CDR3 protein: CASSELGRVNEKLFF

clone size: once
J gene: TRBJ1-2
V gene: TRBV7-9
D gene: .
CDR3 DNA: TGTGCCAGCAGCTTAGTGTTCGGGGGGCGGATTGGCTACACCTTC
CDR3 protein: CASSLVFGGRIGYTF

clone size: .
J gene: TRBJ2-1
V gene: TRBV5-1
D gene: TRBD2
CDR3 DNA: TGCGCCAGCAGCCCCTATAGCGGGGGTGGTTACAATGAGCAGTTCTTC
CDR3 protein: CASSPYSGGGYNEQFF